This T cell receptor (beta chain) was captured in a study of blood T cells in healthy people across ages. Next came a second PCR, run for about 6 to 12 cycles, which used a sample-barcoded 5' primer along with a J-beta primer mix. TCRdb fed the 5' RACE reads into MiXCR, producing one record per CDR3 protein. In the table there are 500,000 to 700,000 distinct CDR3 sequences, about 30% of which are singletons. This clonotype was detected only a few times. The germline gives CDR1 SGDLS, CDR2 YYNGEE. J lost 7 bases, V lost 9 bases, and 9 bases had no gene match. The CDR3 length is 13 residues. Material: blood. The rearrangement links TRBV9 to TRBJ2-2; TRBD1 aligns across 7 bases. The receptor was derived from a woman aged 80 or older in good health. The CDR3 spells CANARGTGGELFF. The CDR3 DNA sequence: TGTGCCAACGCCAGGGGGACCGGCGGGGAGCTGTTTTTT.